These T cell receptor beta chains were read from a single sample in a study of blood T cell repertoires in COVID-19. Profiled with immunoSEQ multiplex PCR; TCRdb holds only in-frame clones, not every one. The table includes approximately 60,000 clones, about 85% detected once. Sequences were obtained from peripheral blood. The receptors were sampled from a woman aged 80 or older with COVID-19, enrolled during active disease. CDR3s include the opening cysteine and the closing phenylalanine or tryptophan. A D gene is named only where the DNA matches it firmly. Clone size is not always given. Where it is, it says once, few, many or a class for expanded clones.

cdr3_nt cdr3_aa j_call d_call clone_size v_call
TGTGCCAGTAGTGCGACTCACAGGGGGTCCAATGAAAAACTGTTTTTT CASSATHRGSNEKLFF TRBJ1-4 TRBD1 NA TRBV19
TGTGCCAGCAGCGAGGGACTAGCGGGGGGACAAGAGACCCAGTACTTC CASSEGLAGGQETQYF TRBJ2-5 TRBD2 NA TRBV5-4
TGTGCCAGCAGTTTGACAGGGAGAACTGAAGCTTTCTTT CASSLTGRTEAFF TRBJ1-1 TRBD1 NA TRBV12-3/TRBV12-4
TGCGCCAGCAGCTTAGGAGCGGGGGCCACAGATACGCAGTATTTT CASSLGAGATDTQYF TRBJ2-3 TRBD2 NA TRBV5-1
TGTGCCAGCAGTGACAGGGGCTATGGCTACACCTTC CASSDRGYGYTF TRBJ1-2 NA NA TRBV2
TGTGCCAGTAGTATGGGGAGGGGAGATACGCAGTATTTT CASSMGRGDTQYF TRBJ2-3 TRBD2 NA TRBV19
TGTGCCAGCAGCCAACAGGGGGCGCGTGAAAAACTGTTTTTT CASSQQGAREKLFF TRBJ1-4 TRBD1 once TRBV3-1/TRBV3-2
TGCGCCAGCAGCACTGATAACAGGGACCCCCTGCGGGAGACCCAGTACTTC CASSTDNRDPLRETQYF TRBJ2-5 NA NA TRBV5-1
TGTGCCAGCAGCTTGGCGACGCGGGGGGGCGATACGCAGTATTTT CASSLATRGGDTQYF TRBJ2-3 TRBD2 once TRBV5-4
TGCGCCAGCAGCCAGCTTCCTAAGGGACTAGCGGTGGATGAGCAGTTCTTC CASSQLPKGLAVDEQFF TRBJ2-1 TRBD2 NA TRBV5-1
TGTGCCAGCAGCCGGGACGGGAGTTTCGTCGGGGAGCTGTTTTTT CASSRDGSFVGELFF TRBJ2-2 NA once TRBV7-2
TGTGCCACCAGCAGAGATAGAACAGGGGGCCCAGAGACCCAGTACTTC CATSRDRTGGPETQYF TRBJ2-5 TRBD1 few TRBV15
TGCGCCAGCAGCAATACCGGGACAGGGAACCACAATGAGCAGTTCTTC CASSNTGTGNHNEQFF TRBJ2-1 TRBD1 NA TRBV5-1
TGTGCCAGCAGCGTCCCTAGACTAGCGGGGGTCCCCACAGATACGCAGTATTTT CASSVPRLAGVPTDTQYF TRBJ2-3 TRBD2 once TRBV9
TGTGCCAGGGGTGGAGGGCCGGTCCCCTACGAGCAGTACTTC CARGGGPVPYEQYF TRBJ2-7 NA NA TRBV18
TGTGCCAGCAGCAAAGACAGGGGGCAATCAGATACGCAGTATTTT CASSKDRGQSDTQYF TRBJ2-3 TRBD1 NA TRBV5-4
TGTGCCAGCAGCTACACCGCAACCAGGACCGGGGAGCTGTTTTTT CASSYTATRTGELFF TRBJ2-2 NA NA TRBV7-2
TGTGCCAGCAGTTACACGGGGTTCAATCAGCCCCAGCATTTT CASSYTGFNQPQHF TRBJ1-5 NA NA TRBV6-5
TGCGCCAGCAGCTTGGAGGGGGGGGCGGAGGAGCTGTTTTTT CASSLEGGAEELFF TRBJ2-2 NA NA TRBV5-1
TGTGCCAGCAGTGAATACACCCACTCGGGTGGCTACACCTTC CASSEYTHSGGYTF TRBJ1-2 NA NA TRBV6-1
TGTGCCAGCAGCCCACAGGGTCGTACTGAAGCTTTCTTT CASSPQGRTEAFF TRBJ1-1 NA NA TRBV3-1/TRBV3-2
TGTGCCACCAGCGACAGGGGGATCTCAGAGACCCAGTACTTC CATSDRGISETQYF TRBJ2-5 TRBD1 once TRBV18
TGTGCCAGCAGTGAGGGGGCCTTGGGCAATCAGCCCCAGCATTTT CASSEGALGNQPQHF TRBJ1-5 NA NA TRBV2
TGTGCCAGCAGTTACACGGGGAGCGCTGAAGCTTTCTTT CASSYTGSAEAFF TRBJ1-1 NA few TRBV6-6